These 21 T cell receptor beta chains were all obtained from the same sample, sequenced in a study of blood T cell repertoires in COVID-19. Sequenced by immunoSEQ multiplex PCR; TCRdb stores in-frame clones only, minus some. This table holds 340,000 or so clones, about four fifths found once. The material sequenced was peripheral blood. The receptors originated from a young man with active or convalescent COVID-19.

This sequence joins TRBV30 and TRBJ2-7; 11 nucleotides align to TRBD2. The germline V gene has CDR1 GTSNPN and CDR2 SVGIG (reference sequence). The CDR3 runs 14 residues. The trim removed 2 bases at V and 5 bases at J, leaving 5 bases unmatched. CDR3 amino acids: CAWSPTSGSHEQYF. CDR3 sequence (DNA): TGTGCCTGGAGTCCAACTAGCGGGAGCCACGAGCAGTACTTC.

In DNA, the CDR3 is TGTGCCAGCACCGCGTATACGCAGTATTTT. Residues: CASTAYTQYF. The chain is built from TRBV2 and TRBJ2-3; D call uncertain. This CDR3 has 10 amino acids. Looked up from germline, CDR1 is SNHLY and CDR2 is FYNNEI. V lost 7 bases, J lost 7 bases, and 6 bases lay in between.

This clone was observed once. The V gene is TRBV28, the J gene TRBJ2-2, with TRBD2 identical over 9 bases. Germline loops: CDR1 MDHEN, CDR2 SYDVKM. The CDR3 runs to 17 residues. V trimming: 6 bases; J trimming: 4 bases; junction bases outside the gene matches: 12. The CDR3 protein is CASSPRGSGRPTGELFF. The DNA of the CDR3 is TGTGCCAGCAGCCCCCGGGGGAGCGGGAGGCCCACCGGGGAGCTGTTTTTT.

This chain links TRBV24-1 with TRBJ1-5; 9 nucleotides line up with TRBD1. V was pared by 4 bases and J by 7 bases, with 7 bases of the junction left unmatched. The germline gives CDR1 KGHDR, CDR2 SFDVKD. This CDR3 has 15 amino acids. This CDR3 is CATSDSGTGNQPQHF. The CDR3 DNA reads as TGTGCCACCAGTGACTCCGGGACAGGGAACCAGCCCCAGCATTTT.

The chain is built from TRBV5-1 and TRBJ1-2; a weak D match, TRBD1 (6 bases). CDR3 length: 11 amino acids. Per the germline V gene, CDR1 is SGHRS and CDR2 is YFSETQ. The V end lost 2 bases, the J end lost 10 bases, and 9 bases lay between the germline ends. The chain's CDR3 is CASSFQGNYTF. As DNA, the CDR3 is TGCGCCAGCAGCTTCCAGGGGAACTACACCTTC.

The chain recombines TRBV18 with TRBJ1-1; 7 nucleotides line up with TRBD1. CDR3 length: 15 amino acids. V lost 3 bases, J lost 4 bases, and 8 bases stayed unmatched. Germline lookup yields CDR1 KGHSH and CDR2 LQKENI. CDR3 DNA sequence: TGTGCCAGCTCACCCCGGACAGGCGGGGTCACTGAAGCTTTCTTT. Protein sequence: CASSPRTGGVTEAFF. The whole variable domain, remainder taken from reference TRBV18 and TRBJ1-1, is NAGVMQNPRHLVRRRGQEARLRCSPMKGHSHVYWYRQLPEEGLKFMVYLQKENIIDESGMPKERFSAEFPKEGPSILRIQQVVRGDSAAYFCASSPRTGGVTEAFFGQGTRLTVV.

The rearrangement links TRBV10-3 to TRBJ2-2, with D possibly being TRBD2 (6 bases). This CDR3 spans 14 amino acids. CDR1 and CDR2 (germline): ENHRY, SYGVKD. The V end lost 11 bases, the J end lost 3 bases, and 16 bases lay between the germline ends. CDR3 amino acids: CAVHGGIDTGELFF. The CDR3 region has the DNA TGTGCCGTCCACGGAGGGATCGACACCGGGGAGCTGTTTTTT.

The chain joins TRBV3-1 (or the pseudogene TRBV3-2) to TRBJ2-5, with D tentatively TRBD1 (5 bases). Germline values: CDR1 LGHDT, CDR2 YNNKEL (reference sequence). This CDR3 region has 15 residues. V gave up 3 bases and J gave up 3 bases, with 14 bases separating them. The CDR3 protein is CASSHQRDSKETQYF. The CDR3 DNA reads TGTGCCAGCAGCCATCAAAGAGACAGCAAAGAGACCCAGTACTTC.

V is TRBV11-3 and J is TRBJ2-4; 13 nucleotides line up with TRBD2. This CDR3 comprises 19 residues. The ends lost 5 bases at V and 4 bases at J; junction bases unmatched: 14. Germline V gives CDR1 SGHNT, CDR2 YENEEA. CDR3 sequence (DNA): TGTGCCAGCAGCCCCTACCAATCCGGGACTAGCGGGGAGAAAAACATTCAGTACTTC. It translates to CASSPYQSGTSGEKNIQYF.

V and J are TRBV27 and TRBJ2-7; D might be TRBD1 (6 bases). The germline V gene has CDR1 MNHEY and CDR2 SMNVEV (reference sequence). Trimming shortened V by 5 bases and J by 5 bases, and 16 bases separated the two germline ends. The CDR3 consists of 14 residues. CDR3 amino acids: CASSPLTGMDEQYF. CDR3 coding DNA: TGTGCCAGCAGTCCACTCACAGGGATGGACGAGCAGTACTTC.

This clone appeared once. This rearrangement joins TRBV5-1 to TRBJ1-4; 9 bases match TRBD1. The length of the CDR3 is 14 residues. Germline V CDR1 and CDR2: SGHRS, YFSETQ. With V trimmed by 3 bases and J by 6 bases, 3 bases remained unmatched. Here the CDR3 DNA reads TGCGCCAGCAGCTGGACAGGGGCGGATGAAAAACTGTTTTTT. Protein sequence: CASSWTGADEKLFF.

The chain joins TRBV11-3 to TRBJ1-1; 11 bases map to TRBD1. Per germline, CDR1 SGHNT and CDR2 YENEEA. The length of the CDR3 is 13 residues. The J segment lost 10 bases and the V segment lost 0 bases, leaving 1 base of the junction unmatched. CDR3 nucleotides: TGTGCCAGCAGCTTAGAGGGGACAGGGGGAGCTTTCTTT. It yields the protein CASSLEGTGGAFF.

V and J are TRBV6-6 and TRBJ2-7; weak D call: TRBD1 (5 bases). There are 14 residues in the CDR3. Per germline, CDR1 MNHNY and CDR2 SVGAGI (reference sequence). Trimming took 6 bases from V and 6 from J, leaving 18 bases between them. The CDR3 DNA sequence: TGTGCCAGCAGACTACTGAGCCCCCAGGGCGAGCAGTACTTC. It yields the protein CASRLLSPQGEQYF.

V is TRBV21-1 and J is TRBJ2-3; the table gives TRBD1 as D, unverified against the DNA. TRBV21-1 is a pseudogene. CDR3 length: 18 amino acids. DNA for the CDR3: TGTGCCAGCAGCCCCAGGGAACTTTCCGTTACGCGCACAGATACGCAGTATTTT. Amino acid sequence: CASSPRELSVTRTDTQYF.

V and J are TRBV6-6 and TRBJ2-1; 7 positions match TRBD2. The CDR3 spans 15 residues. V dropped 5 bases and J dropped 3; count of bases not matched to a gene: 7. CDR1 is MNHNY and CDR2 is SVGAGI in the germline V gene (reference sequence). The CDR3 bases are TGTGCCAGCAGTACAGGCGGGAGAATCTACAATGAGCAGTTCTTC. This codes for CASSTGGRIYNEQFF.

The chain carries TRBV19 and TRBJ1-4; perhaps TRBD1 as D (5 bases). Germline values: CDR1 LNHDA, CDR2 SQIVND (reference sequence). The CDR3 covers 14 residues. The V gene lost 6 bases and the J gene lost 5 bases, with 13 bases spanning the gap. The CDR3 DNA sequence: TGTGCCAGTAGGAGGAGGGGCGAAAATGAAAAACTGTTTTTT. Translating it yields CASRRRGENEKLFF. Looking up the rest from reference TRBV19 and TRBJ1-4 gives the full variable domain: DGGITQSPKYLFRKEGQNVTLSCEQNLNHDAMYWYRQDPGQGLRLIYYSQIVNDFQKGDIAEGYSVSREKKESFPLTVTSAQKNPTAFYLCASRRRGENEKLFFGSGTQLSVL.

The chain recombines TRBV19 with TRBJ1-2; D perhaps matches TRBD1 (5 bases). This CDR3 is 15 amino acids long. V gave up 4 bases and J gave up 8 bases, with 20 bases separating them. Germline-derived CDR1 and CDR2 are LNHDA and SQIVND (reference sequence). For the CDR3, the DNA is TGTGCCAGTAGTACCGACGACAGTGGGCATGCCGGCTACACCTTC. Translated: CASSTDDSGHAGYTF.

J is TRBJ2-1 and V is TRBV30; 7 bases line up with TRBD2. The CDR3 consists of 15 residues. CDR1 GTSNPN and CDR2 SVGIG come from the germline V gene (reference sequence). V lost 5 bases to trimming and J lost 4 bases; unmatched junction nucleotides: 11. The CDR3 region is CAWQAGPGGYNEQFF. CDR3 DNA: TGTGCCTGGCAGGCCGGACCCGGGGGGTACAATGAGCAGTTCTTC.

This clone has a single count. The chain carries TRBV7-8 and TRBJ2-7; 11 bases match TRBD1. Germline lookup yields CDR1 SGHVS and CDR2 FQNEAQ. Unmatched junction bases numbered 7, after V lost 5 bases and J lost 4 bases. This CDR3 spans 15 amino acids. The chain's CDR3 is CASSQTGTGGYEQYF. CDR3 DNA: TGTGCCAGCAGCCAAACCGGGACAGGGGGATACGAGCAGTACTTC. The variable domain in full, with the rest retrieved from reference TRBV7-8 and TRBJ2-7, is GAGVSQSPRYKVAKRGQDVALRCDPISGHVSLFWYQQALGQGPEFLTYFQNEAQLDKSGLPSDRFFAERPEGSVSTLKIQRTQQEDSAVYLCASSQTGTGGYEQYFGPGTRLTVT.

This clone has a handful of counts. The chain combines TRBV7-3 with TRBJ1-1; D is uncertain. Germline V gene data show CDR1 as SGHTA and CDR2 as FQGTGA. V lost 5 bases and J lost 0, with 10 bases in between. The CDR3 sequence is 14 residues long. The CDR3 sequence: CASSQDGMNTEAFF. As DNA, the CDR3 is TGTGCCAGCAGCCAGGACGGGATGAACACTGAAGCTTTCTTT.

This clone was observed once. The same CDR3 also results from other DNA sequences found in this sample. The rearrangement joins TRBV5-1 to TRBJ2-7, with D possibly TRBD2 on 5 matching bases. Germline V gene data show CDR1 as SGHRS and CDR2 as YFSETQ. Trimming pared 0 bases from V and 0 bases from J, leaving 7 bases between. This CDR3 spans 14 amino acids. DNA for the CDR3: TGCGCCAGCAGCTTGGGAGGGTCCTCCTACGAGCAGTACTTC. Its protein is CASSLGGSSYEQYF.